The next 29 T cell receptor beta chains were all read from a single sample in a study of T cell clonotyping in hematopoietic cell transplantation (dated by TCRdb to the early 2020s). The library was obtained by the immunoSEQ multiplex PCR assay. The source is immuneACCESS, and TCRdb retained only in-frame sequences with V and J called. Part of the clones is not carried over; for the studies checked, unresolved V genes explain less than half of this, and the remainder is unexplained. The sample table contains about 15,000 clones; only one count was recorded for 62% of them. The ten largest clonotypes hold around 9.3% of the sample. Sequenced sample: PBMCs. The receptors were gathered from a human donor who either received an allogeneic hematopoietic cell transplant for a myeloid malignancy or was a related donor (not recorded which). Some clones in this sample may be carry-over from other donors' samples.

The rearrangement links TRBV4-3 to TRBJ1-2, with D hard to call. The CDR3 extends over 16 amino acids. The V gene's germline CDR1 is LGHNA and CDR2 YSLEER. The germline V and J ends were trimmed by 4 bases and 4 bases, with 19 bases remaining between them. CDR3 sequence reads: CASSPSSGWASYGYTF. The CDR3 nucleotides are TGCGCCAGCAGCCCTAGTTCGGGTTGGGCCTCCTATGGCTACACCTTC.

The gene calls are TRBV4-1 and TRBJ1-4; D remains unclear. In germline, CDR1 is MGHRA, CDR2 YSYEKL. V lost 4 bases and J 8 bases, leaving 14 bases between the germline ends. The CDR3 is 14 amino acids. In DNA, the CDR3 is TGCGCCAGCAGCCGACCCACACGTGGAGAAAAACTGTTTTTT. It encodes CASSRPTRGEKLFF.

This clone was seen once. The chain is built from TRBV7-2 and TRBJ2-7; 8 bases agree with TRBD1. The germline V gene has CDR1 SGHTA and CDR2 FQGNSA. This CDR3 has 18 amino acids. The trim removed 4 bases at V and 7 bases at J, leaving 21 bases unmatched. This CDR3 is CASSSNPFDRGKGWEQYF. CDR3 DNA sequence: TGTGCCAGCAGCTCTAACCCCTTCGACAGGGGAAAGGGGTGGGAGCAGTACTTC.

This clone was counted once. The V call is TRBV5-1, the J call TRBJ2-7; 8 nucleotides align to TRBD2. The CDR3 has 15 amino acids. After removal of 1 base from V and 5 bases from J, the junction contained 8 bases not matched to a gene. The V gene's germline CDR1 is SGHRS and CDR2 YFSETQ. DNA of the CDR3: TGCGCCAGCAGCTTGACGACCGGGAGGGGGGACGAGCAGTACTTC. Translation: CASSLTTGRGDEQYF. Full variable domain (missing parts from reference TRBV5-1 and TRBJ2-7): KAGVTQTPRYLIKTRGQQVTLSCSPISGHRSVSWYQQTPGQGLQFLFEYFSETQRNKGNFPGRFSGRQFSNSRSEMNVSTLELGDSALYLCASSLTTGRGDEQYFGPGTRLTVT.

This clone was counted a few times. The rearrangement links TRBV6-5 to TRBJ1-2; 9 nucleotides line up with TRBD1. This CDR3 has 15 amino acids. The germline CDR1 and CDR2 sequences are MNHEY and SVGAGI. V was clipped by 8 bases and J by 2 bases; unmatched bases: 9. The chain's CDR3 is CASRPPGQGNYGYTF. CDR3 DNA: TGTGCCAGCCGCCCCCCGGGACAGGGCAACTATGGCTACACCTTC.

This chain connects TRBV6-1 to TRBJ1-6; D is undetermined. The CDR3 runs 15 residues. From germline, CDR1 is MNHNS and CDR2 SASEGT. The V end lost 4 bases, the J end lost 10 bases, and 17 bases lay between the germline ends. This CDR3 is CASSAKVGSSSPLHF. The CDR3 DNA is TGTGCCAGCAGTGCTAAAGTAGGGAGTAGCTCACCCCTCCACTTT.

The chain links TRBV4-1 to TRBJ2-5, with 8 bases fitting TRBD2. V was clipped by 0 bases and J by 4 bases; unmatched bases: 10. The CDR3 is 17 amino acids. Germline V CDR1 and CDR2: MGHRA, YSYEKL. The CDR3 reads CASSQEELAGWSETQYF. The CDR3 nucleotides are TGCGCCAGCAGCCAAGAAGAGTTAGCGGGATGGTCAGAGACCCAGTACTTC.

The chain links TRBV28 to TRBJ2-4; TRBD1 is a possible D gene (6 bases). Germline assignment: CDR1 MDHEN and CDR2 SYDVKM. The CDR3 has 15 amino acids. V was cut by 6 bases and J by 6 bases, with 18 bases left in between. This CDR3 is CASSPVGAGGNIQYF. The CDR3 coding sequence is TGTGCCAGCAGCCCCGTGGGGGCAGGAGGAAACATTCAGTACTTC.

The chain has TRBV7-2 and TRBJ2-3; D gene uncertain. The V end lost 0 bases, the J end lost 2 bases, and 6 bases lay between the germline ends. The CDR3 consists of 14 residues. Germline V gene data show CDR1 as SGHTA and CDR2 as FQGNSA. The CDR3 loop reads CASSLASSTDTQYF. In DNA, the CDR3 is TGTGCCAGCAGCTTAGCGTCATCCACAGATACGCAGTATTTT.

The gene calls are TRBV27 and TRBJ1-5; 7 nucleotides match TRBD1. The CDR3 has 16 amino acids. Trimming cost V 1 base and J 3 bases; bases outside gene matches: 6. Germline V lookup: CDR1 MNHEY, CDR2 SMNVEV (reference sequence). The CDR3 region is CASSLFGTANNQPQHF. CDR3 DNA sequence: TGTGCCAGCAGTTTATTTGGGACAGCTAACAATCAGCCCCAGCATTTT.

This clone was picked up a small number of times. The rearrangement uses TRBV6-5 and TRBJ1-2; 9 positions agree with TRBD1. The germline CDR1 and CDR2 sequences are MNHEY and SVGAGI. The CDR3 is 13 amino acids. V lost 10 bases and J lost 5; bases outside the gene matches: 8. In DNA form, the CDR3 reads TGTGCCACCGCCCGGGACAGGGTGTATGGCTACACCTTC. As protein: CATARDRVYGYTF.

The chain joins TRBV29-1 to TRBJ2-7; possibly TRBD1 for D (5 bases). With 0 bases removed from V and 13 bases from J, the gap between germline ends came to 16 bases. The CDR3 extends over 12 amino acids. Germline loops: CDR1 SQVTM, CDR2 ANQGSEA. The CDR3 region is CSVEDRWGGRYF. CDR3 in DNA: TGCAGCGTTGAAGATAGGTGGGGCGGCCGCTACTTC.

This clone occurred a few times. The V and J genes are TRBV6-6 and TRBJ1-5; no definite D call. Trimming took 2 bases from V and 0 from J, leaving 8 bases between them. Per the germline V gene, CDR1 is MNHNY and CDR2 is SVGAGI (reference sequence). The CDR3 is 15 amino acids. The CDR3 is CASSYTGNSNQPQHF. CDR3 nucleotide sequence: TGTGCCAGCAGTTACACGGGGAATAGCAATCAGCCCCAGCATTTT.

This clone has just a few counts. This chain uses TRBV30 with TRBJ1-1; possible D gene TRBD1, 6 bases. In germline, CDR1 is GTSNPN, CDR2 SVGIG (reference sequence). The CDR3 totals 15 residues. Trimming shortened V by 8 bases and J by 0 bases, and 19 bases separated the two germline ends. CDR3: CARRHRAPMNTEAFF. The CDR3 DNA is TGTGCCCGCCGTCACAGGGCTCCCATGAACACTGAAGCTTTCTTT.

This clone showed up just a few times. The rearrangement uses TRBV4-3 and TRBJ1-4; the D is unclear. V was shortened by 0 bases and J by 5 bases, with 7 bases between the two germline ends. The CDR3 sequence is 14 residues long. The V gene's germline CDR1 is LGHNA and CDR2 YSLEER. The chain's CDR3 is CASSQDTANEKLFF. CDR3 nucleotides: TGCGCCAGCAGCCAAGATACAGCAAATGAAAAACTGTTTTTT.

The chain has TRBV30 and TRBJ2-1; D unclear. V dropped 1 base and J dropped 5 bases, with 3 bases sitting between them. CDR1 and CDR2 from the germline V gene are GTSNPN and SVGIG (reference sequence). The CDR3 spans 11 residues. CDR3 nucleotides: TGTGCCTGGAGTGGGAACAATGAGCAGTTCTTC. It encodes CAWSGNNEQFF.

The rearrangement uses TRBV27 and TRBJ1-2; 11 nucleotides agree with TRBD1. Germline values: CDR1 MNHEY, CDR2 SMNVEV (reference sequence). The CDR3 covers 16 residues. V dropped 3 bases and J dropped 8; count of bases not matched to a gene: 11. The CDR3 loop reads CASSFTRTGGLRGYTF. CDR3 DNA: TGTGCCAGCAGTTTCACCAGGACAGGGGGCCTGCGGGGCTACACCTTC.

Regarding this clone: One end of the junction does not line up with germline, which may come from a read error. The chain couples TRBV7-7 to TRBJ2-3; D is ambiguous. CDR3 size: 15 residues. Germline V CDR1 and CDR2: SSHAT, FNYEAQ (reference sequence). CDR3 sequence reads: CASSLGTSGSTEQYF. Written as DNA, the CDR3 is TGTGCTAGCAGCTTAGGTACCTCCGGTTCTACGGAGCAGTATTTT.

CDR3 sequence reads: CASNPDGGMSTDTQYF. The CDR3 DNA is TGTGCCAGCAACCCGGACGGGGGGATGAGCACAGATACGCAGTATTTT. The V gene is TRBV5-6, the J gene TRBJ2-3, with 7 nucleotides matching TRBD2. CDR1 and CDR2 from the germline V gene are SGHDT and YYEEEE. V shed 6 bases and J 0 bases; nucleotides not matched to a gene: 10. This CDR3 contains 16 residues. Drawing the rest from reference TRBV5-6 and TRBJ2-3, the complete variable domain is DAGVTQSPTHLIKTRGQQVTLRCSPKSGHDTVSWYQQALGQGPQFIFQYYEEEERQRGNFPDRFSGHQFPNYSSELNVNALLLGDSALYLCASNPDGGMSTDTQYFGPGTRLTVL.

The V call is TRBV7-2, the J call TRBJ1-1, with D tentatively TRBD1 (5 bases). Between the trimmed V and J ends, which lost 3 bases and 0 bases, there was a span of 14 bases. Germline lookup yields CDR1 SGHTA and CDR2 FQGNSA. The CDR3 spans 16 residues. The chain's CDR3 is CASSFTTGTVNTEAFF. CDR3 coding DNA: TGTGCCAGCAGCTTTACTACCGGGACGGTGAACACTGAAGCTTTCTTT.

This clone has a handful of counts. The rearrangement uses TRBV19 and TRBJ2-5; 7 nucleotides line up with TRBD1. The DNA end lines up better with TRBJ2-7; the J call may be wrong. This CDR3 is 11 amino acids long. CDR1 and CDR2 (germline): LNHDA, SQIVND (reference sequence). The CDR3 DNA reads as TGTGCCAGTAGCCCAGGGGGCGAGCAGTACTTC. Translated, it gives CASSPGGEQYF.

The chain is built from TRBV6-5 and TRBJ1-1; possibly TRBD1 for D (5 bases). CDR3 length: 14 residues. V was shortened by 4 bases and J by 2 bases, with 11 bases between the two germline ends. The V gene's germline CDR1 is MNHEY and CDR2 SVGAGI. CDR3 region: CASSWYQGNTEAFF. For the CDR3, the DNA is TGTGCCAGCAGTTGGTATCAGGGCAACACTGAAGCTTTCTTT.

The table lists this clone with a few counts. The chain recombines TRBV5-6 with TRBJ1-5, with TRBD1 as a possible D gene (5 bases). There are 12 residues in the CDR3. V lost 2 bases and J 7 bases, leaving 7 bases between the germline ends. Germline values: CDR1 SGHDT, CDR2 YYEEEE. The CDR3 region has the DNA TGTGCCAGCAGCTTCCGGGACCAGCCCCAGCATTTT. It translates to CASSFRDQPQHF.

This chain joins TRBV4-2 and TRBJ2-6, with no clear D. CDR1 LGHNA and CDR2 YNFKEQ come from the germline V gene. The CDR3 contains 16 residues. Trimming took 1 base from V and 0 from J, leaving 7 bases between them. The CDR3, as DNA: TGTGCCAGCAGCCAAGCTTACTTCTCTGGGGCCAACGTCCTGACTTTC. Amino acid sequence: CASSQAYFSGANVLTF.

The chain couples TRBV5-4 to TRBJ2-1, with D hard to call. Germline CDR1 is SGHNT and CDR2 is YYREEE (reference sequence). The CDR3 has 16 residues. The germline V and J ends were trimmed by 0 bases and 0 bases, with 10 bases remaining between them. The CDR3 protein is CASSLGQVGSYNEQFF. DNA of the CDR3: TGTGCCAGCAGCTTGGGCCAGGTGGGCTCCTACAATGAGCAGTTCTTC.

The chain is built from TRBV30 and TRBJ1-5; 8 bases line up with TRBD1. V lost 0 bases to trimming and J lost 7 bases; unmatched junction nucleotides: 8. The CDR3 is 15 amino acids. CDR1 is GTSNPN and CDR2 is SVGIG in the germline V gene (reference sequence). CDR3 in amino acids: CAWSVRSGGRQPQHF. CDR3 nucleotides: TGTGCCTGGAGTGTAAGGTCAGGGGGCAGGCAGCCCCAGCATTTT.

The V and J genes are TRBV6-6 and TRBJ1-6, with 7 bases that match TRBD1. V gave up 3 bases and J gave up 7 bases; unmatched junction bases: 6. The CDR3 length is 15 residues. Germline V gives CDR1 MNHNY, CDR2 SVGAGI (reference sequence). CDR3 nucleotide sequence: TGTGCCAGCAGTTATGAGGGGGCATTAAATTCACCCCTCCACTTT. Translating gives CASSYEGALNSPLHF.

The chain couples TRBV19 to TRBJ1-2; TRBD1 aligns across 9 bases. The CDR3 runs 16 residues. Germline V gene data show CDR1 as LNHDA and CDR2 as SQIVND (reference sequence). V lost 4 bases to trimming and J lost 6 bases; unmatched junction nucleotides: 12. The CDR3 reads CASSTHLTGGLDGYTF. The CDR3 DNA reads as TGTGCCAGTAGTACCCACTTAACAGGGGGCTTGGATGGCTACACCTTC.

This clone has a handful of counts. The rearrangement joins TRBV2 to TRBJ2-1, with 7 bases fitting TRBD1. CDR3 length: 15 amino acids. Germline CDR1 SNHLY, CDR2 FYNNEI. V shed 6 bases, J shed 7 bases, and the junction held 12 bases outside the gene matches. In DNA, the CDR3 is TGTGCCAGCAGGCCCAGACAGTCGACAGGGAATGAGCAGTTCTTC. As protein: CASRPRQSTGNEQFF.